The 18 T cell receptor beta chains below all came from one sample that was sequenced in a study of graft-versus-host responses after intestinal transplantation. Their antigens remain unidentified. Only in-frame clones appear in the TCRdb table, and some are missing; sequencing was by immunoSEQ multiplex PCR. The sample contains 35,000 to 45,000 clones, roughly 95% of which appear only once. The sample consisted of unstimulated CD4+ T cells sorted from spleen or lymph node cells, taken before transplant. The source is a human donor who was the organ donor for an intestinal transplant.

This chain links TRBV6-1 with TRBJ2-7; no definite D call. Germline V gene sequence: CDR1 MNHNS, CDR2 SASEGT. V lost 3 bases to trimming and J lost 6 bases, with 6 bases between them. This CDR3 is built from 11 residues. The CDR3 DNA reads as TGTGCCAGCAGTGAGCCGGTCGAGCAGTACTTC. Protein product: CASSEPVEQYF.

The chain joins TRBV7-2 to TRBJ2-3; a weak D match, TRBD1 (6 bases). CDR1 is SGHTA and CDR2 is FQGNSA in the germline V gene. Trimming removed 4 bases from V and 8 bases from J, with 16 bases in between. This CDR3 comprises 14 residues. The DNA for the CDR3 is TGTGCCAGCAGCTCTCAGGGGACGGGTATTACGCAGTATTTT. Translated, it gives CASSSQGTGITQYF. Together with reference TRBV7-2 and TRBJ2-3, the CDR3 gives the full variable domain: GAGVSQSPSNKVTEKGKDVELRCDPISGHTALYWYRQSLGQGLEFLIYFQGNSAPDKSGLPSDRFSAERTGGSVSTLTIQRTQQEDSAVYLCASSSQGTGITQYFGPGTRLTVL.

This chain uses TRBV10-3 with TRBJ2-7; perhaps D is TRBD1 or TRBD2 (5 bases each). The CDR3 is 16 residues long. The germline CDR1 and CDR2 sequences are ENHRY and SYGVKD. V was trimmed by 7 bases and J by 2 bases, leaving 21 bases between them. The CDR3 DNA reads as TGTGCCATCAAACTAGGCCAGGGCCAGGGAGCCTACGAGCAGTACTTC. It yields the protein CAIKLGQGQGAYEQYF.

The chain links TRBV7-8 to TRBJ2-1; D not resolved. The CDR3 has 12 amino acids. Deletions cut 5 bases from V and 9 bases from J, with 11 bases between. In germline, CDR1 is SGHVS, CDR2 FQNEAQ. For the CDR3, the DNA is TGTGCCAGCAGCCCCGCGCAGGCTGAGCAGTTCTTC. It codes for CASSPAQAEQFF.

This clone was observed a single time. V usage is TRBV7-9 and J usage is TRBJ2-5; 10 bases map to TRBD1. The CDR3 sequence is 17 residues long. Unmatched junction bases numbered 13, after V lost 4 bases and J lost 5 bases. Per germline, CDR1 SEHNR and CDR2 FQNEAQ (reference sequence). The CDR3 sequence: CASSSYFRTGGSETQYF. Written as DNA, the CDR3 is TGTGCCAGCAGCTCGTACTTCAGGACAGGGGGTTCGGAGACCCAGTACTTC.

The V and J genes are TRBV5-1 and TRBJ1-2, with 7 bases matching TRBD1. Looked up from germline, CDR1 is SGHRS and CDR2 is YFSETQ. The CDR3 has 14 amino acids. The J segment lost 8 bases and the V segment lost 0 bases, leaving 7 bases of the junction unmatched. The CDR3 sequence: CASSLDGGGLGYTF. CDR3 bases: TGCGCCAGCAGCTTGGATGGAGGGGGCTTGGGCTACACCTTC.

The J gene is TRBJ1-3, the V gene TRBV6-5, with D unclear. This CDR3 is built from 15 residues. V was clipped by 5 bases and J by 0 bases, with 11 bases between them. The germline V gene has CDR1 MNHEY and CDR2 SVGAGI. Here the CDR3 DNA reads TGTGCCAGCAGTACACGGACCCACTCTGGAAACACCATATATTTT. It translates to CASSTRTHSGNTIYF.

V usage is TRBV6-5 and J usage is TRBJ2-3; tentatively, D is TRBD2 (6 bases). Trimming shortened V by 2 bases and J by 7 bases, and 16 bases separated the two germline ends. Germline values: CDR1 MNHEY, CDR2 SVGAGI. The CDR3 extends over 15 amino acids. The chain's CDR3 is CASSYGRGRENTQYF. In DNA, the CDR3 is TGTGCCAGCAGTTACGGTCGTGGCCGGGAGAATACGCAGTATTTT.

J is TRBJ2-2 and V is TRBV5-1, with D hard to call. This CDR3 comprises 15 residues. CDR1 is SGHRS, CDR2 YFSETQ, per germline. V was pared by 0 bases and J by 5 bases, with 11 bases between. The CDR3 nucleotides read TGCGCCAGCAGCTTGGGGCAGGATAGGACCGGGGAGCTGTTTTTT. Its protein product is CASSLGQDRTGELFF.

CDR3 region: CASTEEGNNQPQHF. DNA for the CDR3: TGTGCCAGCACCGAGGAGGGAAACAATCAGCCCCAGCATTTT. The chain employs TRBV6-1 and TRBJ1-5; D is uncertain. The V gene lost 7 bases and the J gene lost 3 bases, with 13 bases spanning the gap. CDR1 and CDR2 (germline): MNHNS, SASEGT. The CDR3 spans 14 residues.

This rearrangement joins TRBV29-1 to TRBJ1-1; D not resolved. In germline, CDR1 is SQVTM, CDR2 ANQGSEA. The CDR3 runs to 11 residues. V dropped 8 bases and J dropped 5 bases, with 12 bases sitting between them. CDR3 DNA: TGCAGCAGCGGCAGGACGACTGAAGCTTTCTTT. As protein: CSSGRTTEAFF.

The chain is built from TRBV28 and TRBJ1-1; 10 positions agree with TRBD1. The CDR3 is made up of 16 amino acids. V shed 4 bases, J shed 3 bases, and the junction held 8 bases outside the gene matches. Germline CDR1 is MDHEN and CDR2 is SYDVKM. In DNA form, the CDR3 reads TGTGCCAGCAGTTCTAGTTGGGGGACAGGGGACACTGAAGCTTTCTTT. Its translation is CASSSSWGTGDTEAFF.

CDR3 sequence reads: CASSQPRDKENTQYF. CDR3 DNA sequence: TGCGCCAGCAGCCAACCCCGGGACAAGGAGAATACGCAGTATTTT. The chain carries TRBV4-3 and TRBJ2-3, with D possibly being TRBD1 (6 bases). V was cut by 2 bases and J by 7 bases, with 16 bases left in between. Germline CDR1 is LGHNA and CDR2 is YSLEER. The CDR3 length is 15 residues.

The chain has TRBV5-6 and TRBJ1-1, with TRBD1 as a possible D gene (6 bases). CDR1 SGHDT and CDR2 YYEEEE come from the germline V gene. V was trimmed by 7 bases and J by 5 bases, leaving 18 bases between them. This CDR3 is 14 amino acids long. This chain's CDR3 is CASLGGTLRTEAFF. CDR3 DNA sequence: TGTGCCAGCTTAGGGGGTACCCTAAGGACTGAAGCTTTCTTT.

This clone was found a few times. The chain carries TRBV10-3 and TRBJ2-7, with D uncertain. Trimming shortened V by 1 base and J by 8 bases, and 12 bases separated the two germline ends. The CDR3 runs to 13 residues. CDR1 is ENHRY and CDR2 is SYGVKD in the germline V gene. The CDR3 DNA is TGTGCCATCAGTGAGTTGCTTTGGAAACAGCAGTACTTC. It specifies CAISELLWKQQYF.

The genes are TRBV19 and TRBJ2-7; the D gene is possibly TRBD1 (6 bases). Trimming left V 6 bases short and J 5 bases short, with 17 bases between. Per germline, CDR1 LNHDA and CDR2 SQIVND (reference sequence). This CDR3 is built from 14 residues. Here the CDR3 reads CASRGRGVGHEQYF. The CDR3 DNA reads TGTGCCAGTAGGGGCAGGGGCGTTGGTCACGAGCAGTACTTC.

V and J are TRBV27 and TRBJ2-2, with 12 bases matching TRBD2. CDR3 length equals 15 residues. With 5 bases clipped from V and 7 bases from J, the junction kept 5 bases outside the gene matches. The germline V gene encodes CDR1 MNHEY and CDR2 SMNVEV (reference sequence). The CDR3 region is CASSPSGGAVGELFF. Written as DNA, the CDR3 is TGTGCCAGCAGTCCTAGCGGGGGGGCCGTCGGGGAGCTGTTTTTT.

The CDR3 nucleotides read TGTGCCTGGAGCGAAGTAAATTGGAGACAGGGCACAGATACGCAGTATTTT. The encoded protein is CAWSEVNWRQGTDTQYF. The chain links TRBV30 to TRBJ2-3, with D perhaps matching TRBD1 (6 bases). CDR1 and CDR2 from the germline V gene are GTSNPN and SVGIG (reference sequence). The V gene lost 3 bases and the J gene lost 1 base, with 20 bases spanning the gap. CDR3 length equals 17 residues.